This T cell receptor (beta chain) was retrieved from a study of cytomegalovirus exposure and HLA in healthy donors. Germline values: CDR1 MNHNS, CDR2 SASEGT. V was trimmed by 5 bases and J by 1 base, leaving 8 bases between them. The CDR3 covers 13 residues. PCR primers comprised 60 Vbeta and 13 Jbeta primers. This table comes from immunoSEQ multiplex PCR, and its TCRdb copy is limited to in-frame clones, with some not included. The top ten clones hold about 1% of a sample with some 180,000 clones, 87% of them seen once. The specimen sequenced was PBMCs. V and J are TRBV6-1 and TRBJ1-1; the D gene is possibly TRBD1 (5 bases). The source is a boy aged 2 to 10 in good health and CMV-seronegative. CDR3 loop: CASSFTGNTEAFF. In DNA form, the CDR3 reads TGTGCCAGCAGTTTCACAGGGAACACTGAAGCTTTCTTT.